Listed here are 7 T cell receptor beta chains from one sample, sequenced in a study of CXCR3-negative and CXCR3-positive naive CD8 T cells. Carrying UMI labels, the TRB cDNA libraries were prepared through 5' RACE. TCRdb reprocessed the 5' RACE reads and keeps a single row for each CDR3 protein, giving no DNA. This listing includes over 70,000 distinct CDR3 sequences. The sequenced material came from naive CXCR3- CD8+ T cells from blood. Subset denoted: CD45RO-CCR7+CD27+CD95- naive CD8+ T cells lacking CXCR3 (TNR3-). These receptor sequences come from a human donor in good health. Some clones in this sample may be carry-over from other donors' samples.

The chain employs TRBV15 and TRBJ1-2; TCRdb gives TRBD1 as the D gene, but with no DNA this cannot be confirmed. Looked up from germline, CDR1 is LNHNV and CDR2 is YYDKDF (reference sequence). The CDR3 covers 18 residues. The CDR3 is CATSRPQDPGAPSYGYTF.

The rearrangement links TRBV19 to TRBJ2-5; as DNA is missing, the TRBD1 call by TCRdb cannot be tested. The CDR3 consists of 15 residues. In germline, CDR1 is LNHDA, CDR2 SQIVND (reference sequence). The CDR3 region is CASTSGTRARETQYF.

The CDR3 loop reads CASSLEVAEGQETQYF. The chain links TRBV7-9 to TRBJ2-5; with no DNA, the TCRdb D assignment of TRBD2 cannot be verified. The germline V gene encodes CDR1 SEHNR and CDR2 FQNEAQ (reference sequence). The CDR3 loop spans 16 amino acids.

V gene TRBV10-2 combines with J gene TRBJ2-5; no DNA is available, so the TRBD1 call from TCRdb remains unchecked. In germline, CDR1 is WSHSY, CDR2 SAAADI. CDR3 length equals 15 residues. CDR3 protein: CASSERDRGLETQYF.

The chain uses TRBV28 and TRBJ2-1; the TCRdb call, TRBD2, lacks DNA for checking. The CDR3 sequence is 15 residues long. Germline V lookup: CDR1 MDHEN, CDR2 SYDVKM. This chain's CDR3 is CASSPFAGGGNEQFF.

The CDR3 loop is CASSPGRPNYGYTF. The chain uses TRBV25-1 and TRBJ1-2. The CDR3 spans 14 residues. CDR1 and CDR2 from the germline V gene are MGHDK and SYGVNS.

The chain carries TRBV19 and TRBJ1-1; the TCRdb call, TRBD1, lacks DNA for checking. This CDR3 has 14 residues. Germline CDR1 LNHDA, CDR2 SQIVND (reference sequence). The CDR3 loop reads CASSLPDRGSEAFF.